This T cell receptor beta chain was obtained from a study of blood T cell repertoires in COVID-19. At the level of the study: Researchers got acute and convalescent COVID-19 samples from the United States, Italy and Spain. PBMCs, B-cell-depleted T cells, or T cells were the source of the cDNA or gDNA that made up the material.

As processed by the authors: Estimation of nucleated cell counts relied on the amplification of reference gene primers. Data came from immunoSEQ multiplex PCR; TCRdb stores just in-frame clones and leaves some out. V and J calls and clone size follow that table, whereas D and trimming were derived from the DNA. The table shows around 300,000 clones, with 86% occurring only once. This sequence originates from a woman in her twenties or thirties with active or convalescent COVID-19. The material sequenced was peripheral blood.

The CDR3 region is CASSAGTMNTEAFF. The CDR3 region has the DNA TGTGCCAGCTCGGCCGGGACAATGAACACTGAAGCTTTCTTT. The chain links TRBV18 to TRBJ1-1, with a tentative D call TRBD1 (6 bases). From germline, CDR1 is KGHSH and CDR2 LQKENI. There are 14 residues in the CDR3. Deletions cut 6 bases from V and 0 bases from J, with 11 bases between. Full variable domain (remainder filled in from reference TRBV18 and TRBJ1-1): NAGVMQNPRHLVRRRGQEARLRCSPMKGHSHVYWYRQLPEEGLKFMVYLQKENIIDESGMPKERFSAEFPKEGPSILRIQQVVRGDSAAYFCASSAGTMNTEAFFGQGTRLTVV.